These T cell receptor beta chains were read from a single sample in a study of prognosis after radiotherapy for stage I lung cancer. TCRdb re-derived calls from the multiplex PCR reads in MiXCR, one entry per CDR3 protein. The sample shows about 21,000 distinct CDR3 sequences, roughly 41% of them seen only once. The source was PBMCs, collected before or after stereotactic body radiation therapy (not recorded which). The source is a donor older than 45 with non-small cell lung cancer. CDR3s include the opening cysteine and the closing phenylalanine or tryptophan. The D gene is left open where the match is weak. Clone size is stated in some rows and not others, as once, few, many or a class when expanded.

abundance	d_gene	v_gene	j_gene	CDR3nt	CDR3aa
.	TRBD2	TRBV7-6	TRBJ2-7	TGTGCCAGCAGCTCGGGGGGAGCGGGAAGTGAGCAGTACTTC	CASSSGGAGSEQYF
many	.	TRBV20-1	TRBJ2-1	TGCAGTGCTAGAGATACGGGTGGGCTGAGCTCCTACAATGAGCAGTTCTTC	CSARDTGGLSSYNEQFF
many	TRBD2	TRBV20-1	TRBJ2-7	TGCAGTGCTCCCGACAGCGGGAGGGGAGGCGAGCAGTACTTC	CSAPDSGRGGEQYF
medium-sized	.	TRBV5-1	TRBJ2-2	TGCGCCAGCAGCTTGGAGGGACCGAACACCGGGGAGCTGTTTTTT	CASSLEGPNTGELFF
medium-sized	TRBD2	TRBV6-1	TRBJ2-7	TGTGCCAGCAGTGAAGTGGTCGCTGAGACTAGCGCGTTTTACGAGCAGTACTTC	CASSEVVAETSAFYEQYF
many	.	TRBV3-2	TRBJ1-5	TGTGCCAGCAGCCCCAACGACAGGCTAAATCAGCCCCAGCATTTT	CASSPNDRLNQPQHF
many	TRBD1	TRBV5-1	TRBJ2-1	TGCGCCAGCAGACCCGGGACAGTAGATGAGCAGTTCTTC	CASRPGTVDEQFF
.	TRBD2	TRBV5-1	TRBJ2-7	TGCGCCAGCAGCCCCCCCTGGGGAGGGCTGGGTGAGCAGTACTTC	CASSPPWGGLGEQYF
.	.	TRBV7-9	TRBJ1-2	TGTGCCAGCAGCTTACAGGAAAACTATGGCTACACCTTC	CASSLQENYGYTF
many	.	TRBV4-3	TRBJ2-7	TGCGCCAGCAGCCAAGATACATTCTCCTACGAGCAGTACTTC	CASSQDTFSYEQYF
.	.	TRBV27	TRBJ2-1	TGTGCCAGCAGTGGGGGGCTACCCTCCTACAATGAGCAGTTCTTC	CASSGGLPSYNEQFF
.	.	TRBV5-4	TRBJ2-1	TGTGCCAGCAGCTTGGTTGGGGGGAGGAGGTACAATGAGCAGTTCTTC	CASSLVGGRRYNEQFF
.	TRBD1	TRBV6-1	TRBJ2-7	TGTGCCAGCAGGGCCGGGACAGGGGAGGTCGGTGAGCAGTACTTC	CASRAGTGEVGEQYF
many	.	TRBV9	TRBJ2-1	TGTGCCAGCAGCGCAGGAGGGGGCGGGAGCCATGAGCAGTTCTTC	CASSAGGGGSHEQFF
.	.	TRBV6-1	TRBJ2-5	TGTGCCAGCATGTACTCTTACGATGCCCTACAAGAGACCCAGTACTTC	CASMYSYDALQETQYF
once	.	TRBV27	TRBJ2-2	TGTGCCAGCAGTCCGACAGGGACTGTGAACACCGGGGAGCTGTTTTTT	CASSPTGTVNTGELFF
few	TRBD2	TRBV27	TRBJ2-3	TGTGCCAGTAGTAGCGGGAGGAAGACAGATACGCAGTATTTT	CASSSGRKTDTQYF
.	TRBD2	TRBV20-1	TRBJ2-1	TGCAGTGCTAGACCTACGACTTTGCGGGGGGGCCCGAATGAGCAGTTCTTC	CSARPTTLRGGPNEQFF
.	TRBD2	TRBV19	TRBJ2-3	TGTGCCAGTAGTACCCGGACTAGCGGGAGTATAGGTACGAAGTATTTT	CASSTRTSGSIGTKYF
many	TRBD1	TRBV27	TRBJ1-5	TGTGCCAGCAGGAGGGACAGTTTGGGCAATCAGCCCCAGCATTTT	CASRRDSLGNQPQHF
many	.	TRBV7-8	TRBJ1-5	TGTGCCAGCAGCCCGGGGACCACTTTGGTTCAGCCCCAGCATTTT	CASSPGTTLVQPQHF
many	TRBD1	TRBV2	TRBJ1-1	TGTGCCAGCAGTGTTCAGGGGGGAGGCACTGAAGCTTTCTTT	CASSVQGGGTEAFF
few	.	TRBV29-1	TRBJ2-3	TGCAGCTTTGTTGGGGCCTGGGATACGCAGTATTTT	CSFVGAWDTQYF
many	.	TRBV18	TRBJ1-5	TGTGCCAGCTCACGACAGGGCAATCAGCCCCAGCATTTT	CASSRQGNQPQHF
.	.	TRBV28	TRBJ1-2	TGTGCCAGCAGTTTAGGAGGGGACCTCTATGGCTACACCTTC	CASSLGGDLYGYTF
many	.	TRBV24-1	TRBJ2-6	TGTGCCACCAGTGGGTCGAGAGCCTCTGGGGCCAACGTCCTGACTTTC	CATSGSRASGANVLTF
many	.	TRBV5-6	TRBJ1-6	TGTGCCAGCAGCCGCGGGGGCCCGGGTAATATAGGTTCACCCCTCCACTTT	CASSRGGPGNIGSPLHF
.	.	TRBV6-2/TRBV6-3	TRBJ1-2	TGTGCCAGCTATGGGGGAGTTGATGGCTACACCTTC	CASYGGVDGYTF
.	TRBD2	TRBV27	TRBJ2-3	TGTGCCAGCAGTTTATCGACTAGCGGGAGGAAGTATTTT	CASSLSTSGRKYF
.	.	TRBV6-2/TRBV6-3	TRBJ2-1	TGTGCCAGCAGTCAATTAACCGGGACATGGTCGATCGAGAGTGAGCAGTTCTTC	CASSQLTGTWSIESEQFF
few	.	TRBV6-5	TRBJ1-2	TGTGCCAGCAGTTACTCGGGCCAGAGTTACTATGGCTACACCTTC	CASSYSGQSYYGYTF
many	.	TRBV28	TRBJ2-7	TGTGCCAGCAGTTTAAGTCCGGACAGCTCCTACGAGCAGTACTTC	CASSLSPDSSYEQYF
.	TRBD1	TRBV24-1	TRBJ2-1	TGTGCCACCAGTGATTCACCGGGACAGGGCTCCTACAATGAGCAGTTCTTC	CATSDSPGQGSYNEQFF
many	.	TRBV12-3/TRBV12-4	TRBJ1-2	TGTGCCAGCAACTACGGACGGAGACTCTATGGCTACACCTTC	CASNYGRRLYGYTF